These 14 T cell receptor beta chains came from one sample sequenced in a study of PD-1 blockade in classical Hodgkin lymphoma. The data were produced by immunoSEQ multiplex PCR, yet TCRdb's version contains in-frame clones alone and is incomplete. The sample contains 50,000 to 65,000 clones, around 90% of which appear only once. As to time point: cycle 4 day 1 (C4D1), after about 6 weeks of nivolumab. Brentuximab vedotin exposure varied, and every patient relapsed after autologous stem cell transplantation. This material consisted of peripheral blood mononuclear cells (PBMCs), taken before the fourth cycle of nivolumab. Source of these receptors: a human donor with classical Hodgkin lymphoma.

The DNA for the CDR3 is TGCGCCAGCAGTAACCGGGACAAGAACACTGAAGCTTTCTTT. The encoded protein is CASSNRDKNTEAFF. The genes are TRBV10-1 and TRBJ1-1; D possibly corresponds to TRBD1 (6 bases). The germline V gene has CDR1 WNHNN and CDR2 SYGVQD (reference sequence). The CDR3 sequence is 14 residues long. V lost 5 bases and J 1 base, leaving 11 bases between the germline ends.

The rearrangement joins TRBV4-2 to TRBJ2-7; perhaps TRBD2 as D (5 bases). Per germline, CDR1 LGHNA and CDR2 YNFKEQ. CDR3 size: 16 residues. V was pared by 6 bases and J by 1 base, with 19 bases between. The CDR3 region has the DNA TGTGCCAGCAGATTAGAAAACGCGGGCTATTCCTACGAGCAGTACTTC. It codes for CASRLENAGYSYEQYF.

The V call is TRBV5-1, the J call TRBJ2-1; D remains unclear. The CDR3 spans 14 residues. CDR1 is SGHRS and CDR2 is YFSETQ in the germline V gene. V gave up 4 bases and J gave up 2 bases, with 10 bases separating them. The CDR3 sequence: CASSNPTAYNEQFF. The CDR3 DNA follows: TGCGCCAGCAGCAACCCAACGGCCTACAATGAGCAGTTCTTC.

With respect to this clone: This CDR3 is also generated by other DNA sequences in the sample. The CDR3 sequence is CSARDNEQFF. CDR3 sequence (DNA): TGCAGTGCTAGGGACAATGAGCAGTTCTTC. The rearrangement links TRBV20-1 to TRBJ2-1; the D is unclear. Germline V gene data show CDR1 as DFQATT and CDR2 as SNEGSKA (reference sequence). There are 10 residues in the CDR3. V lost 3 bases and J 5 bases, leaving 2 bases between the germline ends.

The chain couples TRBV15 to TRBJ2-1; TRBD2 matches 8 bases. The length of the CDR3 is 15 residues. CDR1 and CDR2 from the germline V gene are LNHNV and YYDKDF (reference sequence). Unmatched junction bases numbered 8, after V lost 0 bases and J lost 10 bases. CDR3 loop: CATSRDSGTSREQFF. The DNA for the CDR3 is TGTGCCACCAGCAGAGATAGCGGGACTTCTAGGGAGCAGTTCTTC.

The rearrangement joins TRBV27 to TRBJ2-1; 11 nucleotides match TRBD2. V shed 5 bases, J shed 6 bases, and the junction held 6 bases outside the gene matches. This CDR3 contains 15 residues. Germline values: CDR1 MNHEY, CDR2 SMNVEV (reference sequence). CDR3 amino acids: CASSAGTSGFNEQFF. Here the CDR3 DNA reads TGTGCCAGCAGTGCCGGGACTAGCGGATTCAATGAGCAGTTCTTC.

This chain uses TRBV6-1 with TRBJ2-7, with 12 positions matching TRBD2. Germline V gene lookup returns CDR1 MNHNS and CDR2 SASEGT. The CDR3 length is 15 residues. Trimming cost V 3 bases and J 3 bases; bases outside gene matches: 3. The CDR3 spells CASSESTSGGYEQYF. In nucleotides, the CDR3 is TGTGCCAGCAGTGAGTCGACTAGCGGGGGCTACGAGCAGTACTTC.

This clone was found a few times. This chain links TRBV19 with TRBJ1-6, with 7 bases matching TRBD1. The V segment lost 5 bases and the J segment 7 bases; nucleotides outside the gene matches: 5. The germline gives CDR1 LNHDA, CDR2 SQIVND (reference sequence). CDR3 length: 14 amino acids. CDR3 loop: CASSLVDRNSPLHF. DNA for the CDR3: TGTGCCAGTAGTTTAGTGGACAGGAATTCACCCCTCCACTTT.

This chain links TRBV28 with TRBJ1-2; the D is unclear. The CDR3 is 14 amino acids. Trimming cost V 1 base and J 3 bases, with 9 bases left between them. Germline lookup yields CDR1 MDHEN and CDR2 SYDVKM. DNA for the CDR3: TGTGCCAGCAGTTTATTCCCTCGTGACTATGGCTACACCTTC. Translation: CASSLFPRDYGYTF.

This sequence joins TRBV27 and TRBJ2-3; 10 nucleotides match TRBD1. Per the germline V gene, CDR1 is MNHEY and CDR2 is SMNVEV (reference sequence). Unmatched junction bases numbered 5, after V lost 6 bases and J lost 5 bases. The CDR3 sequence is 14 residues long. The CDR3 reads CASSHRDRGDTQYF. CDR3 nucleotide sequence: TGTGCCAGCAGCCACCGGGACAGGGGAGATACGCAGTATTTT.

This chain's CDR3 is CASSGGLQNTGELFF. For the CDR3, the DNA is TGCGCCAGCAGCGGAGGACTCCAGAACACCGGGGAGCTGTTTTTT. V gene TRBV5-1 combines with J gene TRBJ2-2, with a tentative D call TRBD2 (5 bases). The CDR3 totals 15 residues. V was shortened by 4 bases and J by 1 base, with 11 bases between the two germline ends. Germline CDR1 SGHRS, CDR2 YFSETQ.

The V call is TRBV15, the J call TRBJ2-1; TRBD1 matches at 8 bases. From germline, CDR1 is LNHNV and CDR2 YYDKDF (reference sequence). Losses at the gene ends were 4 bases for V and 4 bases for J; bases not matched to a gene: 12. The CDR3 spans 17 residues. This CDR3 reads CATSTTAGTGTYNEQFF. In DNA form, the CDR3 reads TGTGCCACCAGCACCACCGCCGGGACAGGAACTTACAATGAGCAGTTCTTC.

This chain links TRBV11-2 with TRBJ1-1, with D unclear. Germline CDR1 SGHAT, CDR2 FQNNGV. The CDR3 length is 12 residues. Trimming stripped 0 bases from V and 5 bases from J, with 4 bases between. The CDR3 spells CASSLDVTEAFF. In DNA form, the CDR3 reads TGTGCCAGCAGCTTAGATGTGACTGAAGCTTTCTTT.

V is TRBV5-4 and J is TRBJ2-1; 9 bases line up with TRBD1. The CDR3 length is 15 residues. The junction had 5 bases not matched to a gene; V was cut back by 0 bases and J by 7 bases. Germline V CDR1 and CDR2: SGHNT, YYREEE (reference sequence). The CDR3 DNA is TGTGCCAGCAGCTTGGTGGGACAGGGATATAATGAGCAGTTCTTC. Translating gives CASSLVGQGYNEQFF.